These 31 T cell receptor beta chains were all obtained from the same sample, sequenced in a study of cytotoxic CD8 clonotypes in ibrutinib-treated CLL. Sequenced by immunoSEQ multiplex PCR; TCRdb stores in-frame clones only, minus some. The table includes 110,000 to 150,000 clones, 60% to 85% detected once. This specimen was PBMCs, taken after 24 months of ibrutinib treatment. These receptor sequences come from a human donor with chronic lymphocytic leukemia.

The chain couples TRBV7-2 to TRBJ1-3, with 7 bases lining up with TRBD1. The germline gives CDR1 SGHTA, CDR2 FQGNSA. The CDR3 spans 15 residues. The trim removed 1 base at V and 7 bases at J, leaving 7 bases unmatched. The CDR3 coding sequence is TGTGCCAGCAGCTTAGGGACAGGCTTAGGGAACACCATATATTTT. It translates to CASSLGTGLGNTIYF.

This clone was seen a few times. The chain couples TRBV28 to TRBJ2-2; D possibly corresponds to TRBD2 (6 bases). The germline V and J ends were trimmed by 6 bases and 2 bases, with 22 bases remaining between them. This CDR3 is built from 18 residues. The germline V gene encodes CDR1 MDHEN and CDR2 SYDVKM. The CDR3 region has the DNA TGTGCCAGCAGCGTTTGGGGCCGGGGGACCAAAAACACCGGGGAGCTGTTTTTT. Amino acid sequence: CASSVWGRGTKNTGELFF.

Turning to this clone: In the same sample, other DNA sequences code for this CDR3. V is TRBV14 and J is TRBJ2-7, with a possible D match to TRBD1 (5 bases). V shed 0 bases and J shed 1 base, with 16 bases lying between them. Germline lookup yields CDR1 SGHDN and CDR2 FVKESK. This CDR3 has 17 residues. CDR3 sequence: CASSQDLSPGYSYEQYF. As DNA, the CDR3 is TGTGCCAGCAGCCAAGATCTGTCCCCAGGGTATTCCTACGAGCAGTACTTC.

This sequence joins TRBV9 and TRBJ1-1; D call uncertain. Germline V gives CDR1 SGDLS, CDR2 YYNGEE. V was clipped by 2 bases and J by 1 base, with 6 bases between them. CDR3 length: 13 residues. CDR3 residues: CASSVFGNTEAFF. CDR3 DNA: TGTGCCAGCAGCGTTTTCGGGAACACTGAAGCTTTCTTT.

CDR3 coding DNA: TGCGCCAGCAGTGAATTTGGGATGTGGAACACCGGGGAGCTGTTTTTT. It translates to CASSEFGMWNTGELFF. The rearrangement joins TRBV10-2 to TRBJ2-2, with D unresolved. The CDR3 is 16 amino acids. Germline loops: CDR1 WSHSY, CDR2 SAAADI. V lost 3 bases and J lost 1, with 12 bases in between.

This clone was counted ten times or more. The chain recombines TRBV7-2 with TRBJ1-5, with 8 bases lining up with TRBD1. Looked up from germline, CDR1 is SGHTA and CDR2 is FQGNSA. V shed 7 bases, J shed 7 bases, and the junction held 6 bases outside the gene matches. There are 13 residues in the CDR3. The CDR3 reads CASNDRGGQPQHF. The CDR3 DNA reads TGTGCCAGCAACGACAGGGGTGGACAGCCCCAGCATTTT.

The chain links TRBV5-1 to TRBJ1-1, with 7 bases fitting TRBD1. Germline lookup yields CDR1 SGHRS and CDR2 YFSETQ. V trimming: 0 bases; J trimming: 11 bases; junction bases outside the gene matches: 7. CDR3 length: 13 residues. DNA of the CDR3: TGCGCCAGCAGCTTGGGCGACAGGGACGGCGCTTTCTTT. Translating gives CASSLGDRDGAFF.

The chain joins TRBV29-1 to TRBJ2-2, with D hard to call. Germline V lookup: CDR1 SQVTM, CDR2 ANQGSEA. The CDR3 consists of 14 residues. With 0 bases removed from V and 5 bases from J, the gap between germline ends came to 10 bases. The CDR3 protein is CSVEETENTGELFF. CDR3 sequence (DNA): TGCAGCGTTGAAGAAACAGAAAATACCGGGGAGCTGTTTTTT.

This clone was observed a handful of times. The V call is TRBV4-1, the J call TRBJ1-4; D possibly corresponds to TRBD1 (6 bases). The CDR3 extends over 15 amino acids. Between the trimmed V and J ends, which lost 3 bases and 2 bases, there was a span of 10 bases. Germline loops: CDR1 MGHRA, CDR2 YSYEKL. The CDR3 here is CASSHHRATNEKLFF. CDR3 coding DNA: TGCGCCAGCAGCCACCACAGGGCTACTAATGAAAAACTGTTTTTT.

V and J are TRBV28 and TRBJ1-5; perhaps TRBD1 as D (5 bases). The V end lost 5 bases, the J end lost 5 bases, and 7 bases lay between the germline ends. The length of the CDR3 is 12 residues. Germline loops: CDR1 MDHEN, CDR2 SYDVKM. The CDR3 DNA reads as TGTGCCAGCAGTGGGACCCATCAGCCCCAGCATTTT. The encoded protein is CASSGTHQPQHF.

The chain links TRBV18 to TRBJ2-7, with 12 bases fitting TRBD1. The CDR3 is 15 amino acids. Unmatched junction bases numbered 3, after V lost 1 base and J lost 5 bases. Germline-derived CDR1 and CDR2 are KGHSH and LQKENI. The CDR3 sequence: CASSPLGTGGHEQYF. In DNA, the CDR3 is TGTGCCAGCTCACCACTTGGGACAGGGGGCCACGAGCAGTACTTC.

The J gene is TRBJ2-3, the V gene TRBV5-1, with TRBD2 identical over 7 bases. V trimming: 4 bases; J trimming: 0 bases; junction bases outside the gene matches: 5. This CDR3 has 15 amino acids. Germline assignment: CDR1 SGHRS and CDR2 YFSETQ. This CDR3 reads CASSTSGASTDTQYF. The CDR3 region has the DNA TGCGCCAGCAGCACCAGCGGGGCTAGCACAGATACGCAGTATTTT.

The chain couples TRBV5-4 to TRBJ2-3; 9 nucleotides line up with TRBD2. V gave up 0 bases and J gave up 7 bases; unmatched junction bases: 9. The CDR3 is made up of 16 amino acids. Germline loops: CDR1 SGHNT, CDR2 YYREEE (reference sequence). The CDR3 DNA follows: TGTGCCAGCAGCTTGGGCGGGCTAGCGGGAATGAATACGCAGTATTTT. This encodes CASSLGGLAGMNTQYF.

The J gene is TRBJ2-1, the V gene TRBV27, with D unclear. The germline V and J ends were trimmed by 8 bases and 12 bases, with 14 bases remaining between them. The germline gives CDR1 MNHEY, CDR2 SMNVEV (reference sequence). This CDR3 contains 11 residues. CDR3 in amino acids: CASGESMGQFF. CDR3 nucleotide sequence: TGTGCCAGCGGAGAGTCTATGGGGCAGTTCTTC.

This clone was counted only a few times. V usage is TRBV6-5 and J usage is TRBJ2-7; 10 bases are a match to TRBD1. The length of the CDR3 is 15 residues. Germline CDR1 and CDR2: MNHEY and SVGAGI. The V and J ends lost 0 bases and 3 bases, in that order; junction bases with no gene match: 2. The CDR3 spells CASSYSGTGVYEQYF. The CDR3 coding sequence is TGTGCCAGCAGTTACTCTGGGACAGGGGTCTACGAGCAGTACTTC.

The chain employs TRBV7-9 and TRBJ2-2, with 9 bases fitting TRBD1. CDR1 and CDR2 (germline): SEHNR, FQNEAQ (reference sequence). The CDR3 runs 16 residues. The V segment lost 0 bases and the J segment 7 bases; nucleotides outside the gene matches: 6. CDR3 in DNA: TGTGCCAGCAGCTTAGCCTACAGGGGGCGTGGCGGGGAGCTGTTTTTT. Its protein is CASSLAYRGRGGELFF.

DNA for the CDR3: TGTGCCAGCAGTGAGCAGGGGGGGGGAGAGCAGTACTTC. It translates to CASSEQGGGEQYF. This chain connects TRBV6-1 to TRBJ2-7; either TRBD1 or TRBD2 may fit D (7 bases each). The CDR3 is made up of 13 amino acids. Germline values: CDR1 MNHNS, CDR2 SASEGT. The V end was cut by 3 bases, the J end by 7 bases, with 13 bases between.

This sequence joins TRBV15 and TRBJ1-5, with D tentatively TRBD1 (6 bases). This CDR3 is built from 17 residues. The V end lost 1 base, the J end lost 6 bases, and 19 bases lay between the germline ends. Germline V CDR1 and CDR2: LNHNV, YYDKDF (reference sequence). The CDR3 is CATSRAGAAGYSQPQHF. CDR3 nucleotides: TGTGCCACCAGCAGAGCGGGGGCCGCCGGGTATAGTCAGCCCCAGCATTTT.

In nucleotides, the CDR3 is TGTGCCAGCACCGCGGGGCCCGAGCAGTACTTC. Encoded protein: CASTAGPEQYF. This rearrangement joins TRBV5-5 to TRBJ2-7; D is possibly TRBD2 (6 bases). V dropped 6 bases and J dropped 6 bases, with 10 bases sitting between them. The CDR3 runs to 11 residues. Germline lookup yields CDR1 SGHKS and CDR2 YYEKEE (reference sequence).

V is TRBV7-9 and J is TRBJ2-5; possible D gene TRBD2, 7 bases. Trimming removed 5 bases at V and 5 bases at J, with 21 bases between. The CDR3 consists of 16 residues. CDR1 is SEHNR and CDR2 is FQNEAQ in the germline V gene (reference sequence). The CDR3 spells CASSVSSGGLGETQYF. CDR3 sequence (DNA): TGTGCCAGCAGCGTCAGTTCCGGGGGGCTTGGGGAGACCCAGTACTTC. Filled out from reference TRBV7-9 and TRBJ2-5, the complete variable domain reads DTGVSQNPRHKITKRGQNVTFRCDPISEHNRLYWYRQTLGQGPEFLTYFQNEAQLEKSRLLSDRFSAERPKGSFSTLEIQRTEQGDSAMYLCASSVSSGGLGETQYFGPGTRLLVL.

J is TRBJ1-3 and V is TRBV7-2; no firm D call. Germline V gene lookup returns CDR1 SGHTA and CDR2 FQGNSA. The CDR3 consists of 15 residues. With 2 bases removed from V and 0 bases from J, the gap between germline ends came to 8 bases. This CDR3 is CASSLQAGSGNTIYF. The CDR3 bases are TGTGCCAGCAGCTTACAGGCTGGCTCTGGAAACACCATATATTTT.

The CDR3 nucleotides are TGTGCCAGCCCCGCTAGCGGGGGGGTTGGGACAGATACGCAGTATTTT. Protein product: CASPASGGVGTDTQYF. The V and J genes are TRBV28 and TRBJ2-3; 12 bases match TRBD2. J was trimmed by 3 bases and V by 8 bases; bases with no gene match: 9. The CDR3 totals 16 residues. The germline V gene encodes CDR1 MDHEN and CDR2 SYDVKM.

The rearrangement uses TRBV28 and TRBJ2-3, with 9 bases lining up with TRBD2. Germline CDR1 MDHEN, CDR2 SYDVKM. The CDR3 is made up of 12 amino acids. Trimming cost V 5 bases and J 15 bases; bases outside gene matches: 9. The CDR3 sequence is CASSPPAGGFYF. The CDR3 DNA follows: TGTGCCAGCAGTCCGCCGGCGGGAGGGTTTTATTTT.

The chain uses TRBV7-6 and TRBJ2-5; 8 bases are a match to TRBD1. The germline CDR1 and CDR2 sequences are SGHVS and FNYEAQ. This CDR3 region has 16 residues. The J segment lost 4 bases and the V segment lost 3 bases, leaving 10 bases of the junction unmatched. The CDR3 coding sequence is TGTGCCAGCAGCTTCAACAGGGGGAGTAGGGGAGAGACCCAGTACTTC. It specifies CASSFNRGSRGETQYF.

The rearrangement links TRBV11-2 to TRBJ2-7; D ambiguous. This CDR3 has 14 amino acids. The V gene lost 3 bases and the J gene lost 4 bases, with 13 bases spanning the gap. The germline V gene has CDR1 SGHAT and CDR2 FQNNGV. The CDR3 sequence is CASSFGGVRYEQYF. CDR3 bases: TGTGCCAGCAGCTTCGGTGGAGTTAGGTACGAGCAGTACTTC.

The CDR3 bases are TGTGCCAGCAGGACTAGCGGGTCCTGGGAGCAGTTCTTC. This gives the protein CASRTSGSWEQFF. The rearrangement links TRBV25-1 to TRBJ2-1, with 10 bases fitting TRBD2. The CDR3 consists of 13 residues. Trimming removed 6 bases from V and 10 bases from J; junction bases left unmatched: 6. CDR1 and CDR2 from the germline V gene are MGHDK and SYGVNS.

The gene calls are TRBV11-3 and TRBJ1-1; D is perhaps TRBD1 (5 bases). In germline, CDR1 is SGHNT, CDR2 YENEEA. V lost 5 bases, J lost 1 base, and 11 bases lay in between. The CDR3 spans 14 residues. CDR3 sequence (DNA): TGTGCCAGCAGCCCGCGGGGGGAGAACACTGAAGCTTTCTTT. It translates to CASSPRGENTEAFF.

This sequence joins TRBV5-1 and TRBJ2-1; 9 nucleotides align to TRBD2. The CDR3 is made up of 15 amino acids. With 4 bases clipped from V and 4 bases from J, the junction kept 6 bases outside the gene matches. Germline assignment: CDR1 SGHRS and CDR2 YFSETQ. The CDR3 protein is CASSPQAGGYNEQFF. The CDR3 region has the DNA TGCGCCAGCAGCCCCCAGGCGGGGGGGTACAATGAGCAGTTCTTC.

The rearrangement uses TRBV28 and TRBJ2-7; TRBD2 agrees at 7 bases. Trimming removed 7 bases from V and 2 bases from J; junction bases left unmatched: 14. Germline V lookup: CDR1 MDHEN, CDR2 SYDVKM. The CDR3 has 16 residues. CDR3 region: CASTPRGGLLTYEQYF. The DNA for the CDR3 is TGTGCCAGCACCCCCCGCGGGGGACTTCTTACCTACGAGCAGTACTTC.

This chain connects TRBV7-6 to TRBJ2-3; unclear D gene. This CDR3 has 12 residues. Germline values: CDR1 SGHVS, CDR2 FNYEAQ. Trimming shortened V by 8 bases and J by 4 bases, and 10 bases separated the two germline ends. The CDR3 DNA sequence: TGTGCCAGCGGGCCCAGCGCAGATACGCAGTATTTT. Residues: CASGPSADTQYF.

The chain recombines TRBV6-5 with TRBJ2-7, with 9 bases lining up with TRBD2. V dropped 0 bases and J dropped 5; count of bases not matched to a gene: 5. This CDR3 has 15 amino acids. Germline CDR1 is MNHEY and CDR2 is SVGAGI. The CDR3, as DNA: TGTGCCAGCAGTTACTCGGGTAGCGGGAGCCACGAGCAGTACTTC. It specifies CASSYSGSGSHEQYF.